This T cell receptor (beta chain) stems from a study of OX40 agonist ivuxolimab in advanced cancers. This CDR3 contains 13 residues. Germline CDR1 MNHNS, CDR2 SASEGT. J lost 5 bases, V lost 8 bases, and 4 bases had no gene match. Libraries were prepared by immunoSEQ multiplex PCR; TCRdb keeps only in-frame clonotypes and omits some of them. The table shows around 80,000 clones, with approximately 90% occurring only once. This chain uses TRBV6-1 with TRBJ1-4, with 8 bases lining up with TRBD1. The clonotype comes from an adult with an advanced solid tumor such as melanoma, head and neck, liver or kidney cancer. The sample consisted of CD4+ or CD8+ T cells sorted from blood, taken in a trial of the OX40 agonist ivuxolimab. This chain's CDR3 is CASQTGANEKLFF. The CDR3 DNA sequence: TGTGCCAGCCAGACAGGGGCAAATGAAAAACTGTTTTTT.